These 7 T cell receptor gamma chains share one sample of origin, sequenced in a study of γδ T cells in repeated Plasmodium falciparum infection. Bulk repertoires came from Vgamma9/Vdelta2+ or Vdelta2-negative gammadelta T cells flow-sorted from PBMC. TCRdb re-called the multiplex PCR reads using CATT. The table records 27,000 or so gamma-chain clones, 1.4% of them present only once. The sequenced sample consisted of gamma-delta T cells from blood. The receptors come from a pool of human donors (malaria-infected and uninfected, not separated).

In this sample, this clone turned up many times. The chain couples TRGV3 to TRGJ1 or TRGJ2. V shed 3 bases and J 3 bases; nucleotides not matched to a gene: 5. CDR3 size: 13 residues. Germline CDR1 and CDR2: VTNTFY and YDVSTARD (reference sequence). In DNA, the CDR3 is TGTGCCACCTGGGACCCCATTTATTATAAGAAACTCTTT. Its translation: CATWDPIYYKKLF.

This clone was detected a few times. A single base is all that separates this from a far larger clone, so a read error is likely. Other nucleotide sequences from this sample produce the same CDR3. CDR3 sequence: CATWDARVKEKLF. The CDR3 nucleotides are TGTGCCACCTGGGACGCAAGGGTGAAGGAGAAACTCTTT. The chain joins TRGV3 to TRGJ1 or TRGJ2. No J segment appears in TCRdb, so it was assigned here by matching the sequence to germline. Per the germline V gene, CDR1 is VTNTFY and CDR2 is YDVSTARD (reference sequence). The CDR3 is made up of 13 amino acids. V was clipped by 3 bases and J by 11 bases; unmatched bases: 13.

This clone was seen ten or more times. The protein that TCRdb holds for this DNA derives from a much larger clone and differs from the translated DNA at residue 7, which likely indicates a read error; the protein shown here is translated from the DNA. V and J are TRGV3 and TRGJ1 or TRGJ2. Germline assignment: CDR1 VTNTFY and CDR2 YDVSTARD (reference sequence). This CDR3 comprises 12 residues. Losses at the gene ends were 6 bases for V and 7 bases for J; bases not matched to a gene: 9. This chain's CDR3 is CATWTVSYKKLF. CDR3 DNA sequence: TGTGCCACCTGGACCGTTAGCTATAAGAAACTCTTT.

This clone was observed at least ten times. TCRdb's entry gives the protein of a much larger clone, which mismatches this DNA's translation at residue 6, likely from a read error; the protein reported here is translated from the DNA. V gene TRGV9 combines with J gene TRGJP. Germline V CDR1 and CDR2: GITISATS, ISYDGTV (reference sequence). V shed 6 bases, J shed 4 bases, and the junction held 6 bases outside the gene matches. The CDR3 consists of 16 residues. This CDR3 reads CALWNPQELGKKIKVF. The DNA for the CDR3 is TGTGCCTTGTGGAACCCCCAAGAGTTGGGCAAAAAAATCAAGGTATTT.

At least ten counts were recorded for this clone. The same CDR3 can be traced to other DNA sequences in this sample. The chain couples TRGV9 to TRGJP. The J gene is not listed in TCRdb, so it was assigned here from a DNA match to germline. The germline CDR1 and CDR2 sequences are GITISATS and ISYDGTV (reference sequence). The CDR3 spans 17 residues. The J segment lost 6 bases and the V segment lost 0 bases, leaving 5 bases of the junction unmatched. CDR3: CALWEVFRELGKKIKVF. Here the CDR3 DNA reads TGTGCCTTGTGGGAGGTGTTCAGAGAGTTGGGCAAAAAAATCAAGGTATTT.

This clone has at least ten counts. Since a far larger clone is one base different, this is likely a read error. The identical CDR3 is also encoded by other nucleotide sequences in the sample. This chain uses TRGV9 with TRGJ1 or TRGJ2. The germline V gene encodes CDR1 GITISATS and CDR2 ISYDGTV (reference sequence). The CDR3 is 15 amino acids. This CDR3 reads CALWEASLPYYKKLF. Here the CDR3 DNA reads TGTGCTTTGTGGGAGGCAAGCCTCCCTTATTATAAGAAACTCTTT.

By sample share, this clone is medium-sized. The J gene is TRGJ1 or TRGJ2, the V gene TRGV3. Germline-derived CDR1 and CDR2 are VTNTFY and YDVSTARD (reference sequence). V shed 5 bases and J 4 bases; nucleotides not matched to a gene: 2. CDR3 length equals 11 residues. DNA for the CDR3: TGTGCCACCTGGGTCTATTATAAGAAACTCTTT. It specifies CATWVYYKKLF.